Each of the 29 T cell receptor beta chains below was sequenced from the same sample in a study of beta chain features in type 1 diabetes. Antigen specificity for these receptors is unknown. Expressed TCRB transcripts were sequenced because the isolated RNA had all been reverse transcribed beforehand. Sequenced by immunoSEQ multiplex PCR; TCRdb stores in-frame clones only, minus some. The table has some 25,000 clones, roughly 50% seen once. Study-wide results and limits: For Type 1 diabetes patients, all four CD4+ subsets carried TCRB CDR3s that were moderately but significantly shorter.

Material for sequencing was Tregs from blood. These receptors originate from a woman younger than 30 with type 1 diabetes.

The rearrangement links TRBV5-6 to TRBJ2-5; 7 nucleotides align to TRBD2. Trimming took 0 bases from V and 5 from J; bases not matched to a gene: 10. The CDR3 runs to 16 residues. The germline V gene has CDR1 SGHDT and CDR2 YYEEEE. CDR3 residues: CASSLGLRGSGETQYF. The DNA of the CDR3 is TGTGCCAGCAGCTTGGGGCTGCGGGGGAGTGGGGAGACCCAGTACTTC.

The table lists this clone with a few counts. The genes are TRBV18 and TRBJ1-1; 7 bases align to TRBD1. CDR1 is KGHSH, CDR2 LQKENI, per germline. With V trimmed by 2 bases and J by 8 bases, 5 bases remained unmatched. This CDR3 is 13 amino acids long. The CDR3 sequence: CASSPKGTAEAFF. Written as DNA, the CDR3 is TGTGCCAGCTCACCAAAAGGGACAGCAGAAGCTTTCTTT.

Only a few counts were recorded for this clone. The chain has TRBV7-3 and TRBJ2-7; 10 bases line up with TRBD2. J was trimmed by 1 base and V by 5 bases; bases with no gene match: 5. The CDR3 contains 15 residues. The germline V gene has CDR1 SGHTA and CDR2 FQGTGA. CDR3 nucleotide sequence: TGTGCCAGCAGCCTCAGCGGGAGGGCGTCCTACGAGCAGTACTTC. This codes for CASSLSGRASYEQYF. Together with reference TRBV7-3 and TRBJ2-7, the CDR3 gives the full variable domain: GAGVSQTPSNKVTEKGKYVELRCDPISGHTALYWYRQSLGQGPEFLIYFQGTGAADDSGLPNDRFFAVRPEGSVSTLKIQRTERGDSAVYLCASSLSGRASYEQYFGPGTRLTVT.

The CDR3 DNA is TGTGCCTGGAGTGTAAGGGGTACAGGGGCTCGGAGCACTGAAGCTTTCTTT. The encoded protein is CAWSVRGTGARSTEAFF. This chain links TRBV30 with TRBJ1-1, with 7 bases matching TRBD1. V lost 0 bases, J lost 4 bases, and 14 bases stayed unmatched. This CDR3 is built from 17 residues. Looked up from germline, CDR1 is GTSNPN and CDR2 is SVGIG (reference sequence).

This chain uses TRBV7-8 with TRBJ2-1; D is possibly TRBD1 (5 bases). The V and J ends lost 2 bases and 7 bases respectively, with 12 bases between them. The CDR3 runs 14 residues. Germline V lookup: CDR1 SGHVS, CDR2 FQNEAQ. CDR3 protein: CASSLQGTVNEQFF. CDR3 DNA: TGTGCCAGCAGCTTACAGGGTACGGTGAATGAGCAGTTCTTC.

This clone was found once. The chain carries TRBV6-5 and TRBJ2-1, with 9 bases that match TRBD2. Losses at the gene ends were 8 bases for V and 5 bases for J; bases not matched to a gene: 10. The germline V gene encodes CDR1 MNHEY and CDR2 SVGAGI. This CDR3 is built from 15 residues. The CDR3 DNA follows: TGTGCCAGCTCGCGCGAGCGGGAGGTGGACAATGAGCAGTTCTTC. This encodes CASSREREVDNEQFF.

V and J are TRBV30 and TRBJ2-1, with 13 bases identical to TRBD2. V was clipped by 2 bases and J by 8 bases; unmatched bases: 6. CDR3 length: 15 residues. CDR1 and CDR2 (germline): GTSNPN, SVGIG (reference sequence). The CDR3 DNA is TGTGCCTGGAGTACCGGGACTAGCGGGATGGATGAGCAGTTCTTC. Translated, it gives CAWSTGTSGMDEQFF. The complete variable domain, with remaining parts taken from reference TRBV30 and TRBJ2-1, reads SQTIHQWPATLVQPVGSPLSLECTVEGTSNPNLYWYRQAAGRGLQLLFYSVGIGQISSEVPQNLSASRPQDRQFILSSKKLLLSDSGFYLCAWSTGTSGMDEQFFGPGTRLTVL.

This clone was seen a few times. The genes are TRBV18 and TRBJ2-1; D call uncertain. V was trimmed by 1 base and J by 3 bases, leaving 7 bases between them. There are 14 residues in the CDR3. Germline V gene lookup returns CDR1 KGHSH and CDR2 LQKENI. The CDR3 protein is CASSPLRFYNEQFF. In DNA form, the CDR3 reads TGTGCCAGCTCACCACTGAGATTCTACAATGAGCAGTTCTTC.

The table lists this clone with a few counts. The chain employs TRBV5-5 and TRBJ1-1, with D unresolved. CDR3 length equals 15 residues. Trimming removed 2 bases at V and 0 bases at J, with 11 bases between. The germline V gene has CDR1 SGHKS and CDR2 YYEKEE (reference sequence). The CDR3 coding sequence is TGTGCCAGCAGCTTTATAGCCAGCATGAACACTGAAGCTTTCTTT. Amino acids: CASSFIASMNTEAFF.

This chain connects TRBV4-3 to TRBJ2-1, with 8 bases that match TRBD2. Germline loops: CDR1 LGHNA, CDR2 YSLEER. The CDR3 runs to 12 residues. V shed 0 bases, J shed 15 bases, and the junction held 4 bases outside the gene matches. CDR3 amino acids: CASSQDGLALFF. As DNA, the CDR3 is TGCGCCAGCAGCCAAGATGGACTAGCATTGTTCTTC.

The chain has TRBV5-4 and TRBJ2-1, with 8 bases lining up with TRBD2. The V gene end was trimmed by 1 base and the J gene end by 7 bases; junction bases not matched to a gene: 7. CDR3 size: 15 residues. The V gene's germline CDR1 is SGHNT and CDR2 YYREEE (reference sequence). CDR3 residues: CASSLSGSAKNEQFF. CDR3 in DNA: TGTGCCAGCAGCTTGAGCGGGAGTGCTAAAAATGAGCAGTTCTTC.

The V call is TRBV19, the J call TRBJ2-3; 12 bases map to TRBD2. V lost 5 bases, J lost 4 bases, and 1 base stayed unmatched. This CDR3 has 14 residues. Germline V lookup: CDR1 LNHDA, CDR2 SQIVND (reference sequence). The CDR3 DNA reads TGTGCCAGTAGTCTAGCGGGAGGGCCAGATACGCAGTATTTT. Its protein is CASSLAGGPDTQYF.

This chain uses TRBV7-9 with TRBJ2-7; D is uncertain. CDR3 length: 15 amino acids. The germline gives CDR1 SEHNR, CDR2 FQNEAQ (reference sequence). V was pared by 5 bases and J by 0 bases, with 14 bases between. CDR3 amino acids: CASSLSIYGSYEQYF. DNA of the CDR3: TGTGCCAGCAGCCTAAGTATATACGGCTCCTACGAGCAGTACTTC.

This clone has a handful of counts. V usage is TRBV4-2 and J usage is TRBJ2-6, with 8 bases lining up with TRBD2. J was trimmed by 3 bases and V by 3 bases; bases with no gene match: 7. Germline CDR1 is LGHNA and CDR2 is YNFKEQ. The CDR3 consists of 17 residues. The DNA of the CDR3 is TGTGCCAGCAGCCAGACCCCACTAGCGGTTGGGGCCAACGTCCTGACTTTC. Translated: CASSQTPLAVGANVLTF.

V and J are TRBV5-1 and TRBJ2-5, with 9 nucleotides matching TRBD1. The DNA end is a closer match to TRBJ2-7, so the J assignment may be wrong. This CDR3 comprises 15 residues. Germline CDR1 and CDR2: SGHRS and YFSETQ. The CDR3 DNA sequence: TGCGCCAGCAGCTACCAACAGGGGGCCGCCTACGAGCAGTACTTC. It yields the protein CASSYQQGAAYEQYF.

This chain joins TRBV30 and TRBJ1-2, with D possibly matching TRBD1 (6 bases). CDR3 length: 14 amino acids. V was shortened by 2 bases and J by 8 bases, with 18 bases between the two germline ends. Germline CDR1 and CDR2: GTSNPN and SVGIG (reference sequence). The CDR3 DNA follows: TGTGCCTGGAGTACGGGGGGGGCTGTGGGAGGCTACACCTTC. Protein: CAWSTGGAVGGYTF.

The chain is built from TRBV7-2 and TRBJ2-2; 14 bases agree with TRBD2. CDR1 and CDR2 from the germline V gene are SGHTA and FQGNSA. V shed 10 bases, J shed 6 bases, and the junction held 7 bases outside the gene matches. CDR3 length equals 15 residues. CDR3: CATRLAGGPAGELFF. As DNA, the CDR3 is TGTGCCACCCGACTAGCGGGAGGGCCGGCCGGGGAGCTGTTTTTT.

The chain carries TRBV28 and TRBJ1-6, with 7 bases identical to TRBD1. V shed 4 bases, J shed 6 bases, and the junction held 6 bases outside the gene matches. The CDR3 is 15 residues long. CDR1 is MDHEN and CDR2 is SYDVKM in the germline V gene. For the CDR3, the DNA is TGTGCCAGCAGTTCCGGGACAGCCTTTAATTCACCCCTCCACTTT. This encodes CASSSGTAFNSPLHF.

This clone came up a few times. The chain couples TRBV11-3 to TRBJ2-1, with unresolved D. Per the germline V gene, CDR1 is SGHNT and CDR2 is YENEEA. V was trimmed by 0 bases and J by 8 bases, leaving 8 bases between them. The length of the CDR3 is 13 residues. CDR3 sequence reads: CASSLDDEDEQFF. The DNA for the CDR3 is TGTGCCAGCAGCTTAGACGACGAGGATGAGCAGTTCTTC. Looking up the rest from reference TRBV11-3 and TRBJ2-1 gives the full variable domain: EAGVVQSPRYKIIEKKQPVAFWCNPISGHNTLYWYLQNLGQGPELLIRYENEEAVDDSQLPKDRFSAERLKGVDSTLKIQPAELGDSAVYLCASSLDDEDEQFFGPGTRLTVL.

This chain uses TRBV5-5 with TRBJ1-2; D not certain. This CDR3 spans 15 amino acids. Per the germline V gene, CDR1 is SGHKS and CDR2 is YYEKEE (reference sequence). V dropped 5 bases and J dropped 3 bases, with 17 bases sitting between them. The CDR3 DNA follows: TGTGCCAGCAGAACAACCGACACGTCCTACTATGGCTACACCTTC. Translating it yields CASRTTDTSYYGYTF.

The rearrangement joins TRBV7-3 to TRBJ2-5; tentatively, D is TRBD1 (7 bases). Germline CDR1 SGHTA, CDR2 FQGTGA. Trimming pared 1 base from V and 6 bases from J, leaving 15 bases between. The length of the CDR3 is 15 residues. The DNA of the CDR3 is TGTGCCAGCAGCTTAAATCCAGGGGGGTTAAAGACCCAGTACTTC. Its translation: CASSLNPGGLKTQYF.

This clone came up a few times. The CDR3 spells CASSLGRAQGDEQYF. Written as DNA, the CDR3 is TGCGCCAGCAGCTTGGGCAGAGCGCAAGGTGACGAGCAGTACTTC. This chain uses TRBV5-1 with TRBJ2-7, with unresolved D. Deletions cut 0 bases from V and 5 bases from J, with 15 bases between. Germline lookup yields CDR1 SGHRS and CDR2 YFSETQ. The CDR3 runs 15 residues.

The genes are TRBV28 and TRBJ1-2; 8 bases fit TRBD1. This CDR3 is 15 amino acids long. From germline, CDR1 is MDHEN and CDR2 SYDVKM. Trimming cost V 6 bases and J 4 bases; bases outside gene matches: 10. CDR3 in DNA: TGTGCCAGCAGGTCTGGACAGGGAAGAGTCTATGGCTACACCTTC. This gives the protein CASRSGQGRVYGYTF.

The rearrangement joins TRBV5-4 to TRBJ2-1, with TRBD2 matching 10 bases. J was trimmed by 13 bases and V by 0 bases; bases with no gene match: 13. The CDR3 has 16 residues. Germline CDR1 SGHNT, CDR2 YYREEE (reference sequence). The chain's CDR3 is CASSLARTSGTPHQFF. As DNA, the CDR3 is TGTGCCAGCAGCTTGGCCCGTACTAGCGGGACTCCACACCAGTTCTTC.

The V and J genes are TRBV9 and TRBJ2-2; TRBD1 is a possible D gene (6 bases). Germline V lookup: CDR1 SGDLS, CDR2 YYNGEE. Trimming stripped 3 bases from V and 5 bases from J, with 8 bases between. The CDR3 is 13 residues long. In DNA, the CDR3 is TGTGCCAGCAGCGGACAGGTTACCGGGGAGCTGTTTTTT. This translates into CASSGQVTGELFF.

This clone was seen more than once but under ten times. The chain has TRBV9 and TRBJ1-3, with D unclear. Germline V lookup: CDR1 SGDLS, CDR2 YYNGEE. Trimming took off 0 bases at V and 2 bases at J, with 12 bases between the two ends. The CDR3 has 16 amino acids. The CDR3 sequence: CASSVAPGSTGNTIYF. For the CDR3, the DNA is TGTGCCAGCAGCGTAGCTCCCGGGTCCACTGGAAACACCATATATTTT.

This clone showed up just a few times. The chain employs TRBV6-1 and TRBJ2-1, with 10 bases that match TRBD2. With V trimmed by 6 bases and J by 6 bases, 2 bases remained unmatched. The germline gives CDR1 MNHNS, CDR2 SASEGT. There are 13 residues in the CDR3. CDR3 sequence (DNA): TGTGCCAGCAGGTGGACTAGCGGCAATGAGCAGTTCTTC. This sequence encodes CASRWTSGNEQFF.

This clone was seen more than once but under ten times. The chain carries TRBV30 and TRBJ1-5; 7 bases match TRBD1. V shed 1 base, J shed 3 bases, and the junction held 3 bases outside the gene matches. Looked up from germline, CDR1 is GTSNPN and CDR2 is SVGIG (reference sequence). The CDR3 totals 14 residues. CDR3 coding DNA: TGTGCCTGGAGTGCGGGACAGAACAATCAGCCCCAGCATTTT. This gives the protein CAWSAGQNNQPQHF.

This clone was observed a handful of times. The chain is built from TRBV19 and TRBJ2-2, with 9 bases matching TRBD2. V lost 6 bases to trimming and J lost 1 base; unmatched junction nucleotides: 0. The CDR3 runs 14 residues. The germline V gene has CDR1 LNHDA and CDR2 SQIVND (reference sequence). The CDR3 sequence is CASRLAGNTGELFF. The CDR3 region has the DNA TGTGCCAGTAGACTAGCGGGGAACACCGGGGAGCTGTTTTTT.